This T cell receptor (beta chain) stems from a study of T cell responses to AZD1222 COVID-19 vaccine. Study-level background: Recipients boosted at about 4 weeks or about 12 weeks are pooled.

Measured with immunoSEQ multiplex PCR; TCRdb has only the in-frame clones, and not every one. The data contain about 100,000 clones, 85% to 90% of them seen just once; the ten biggest clones take up 16%. V was cut by 2 bases and J by 3 bases, with 8 bases left in between. The CDR3 runs to 14 residues. Germline V gives CDR1 KGHSH, CDR2 LQKENI. Study conclusions and caveats: Spike-spanning, vaccine-associated CD4 TCRs were dominant at 160-218 and 743-854. Only after the peak T cell response were repertoires sampled. Increases in Spike-specific TCR breadth and depth were seen after two AZD1222 doses.

Points on this clone: Its target is not known.

The specimen comprised peripheral blood, sampled on day 0 of AZD1222 vaccination. The J gene is TRBJ1-5, the V gene TRBV18, with unresolved D. The sequence came from an adult in good health. The CDR3 reads CASSPTDLNQPQHF. CDR3 sequence (DNA): TGTGCCAGCTCACCAACGGATCTCAATCAGCCCCAGCATTTT.